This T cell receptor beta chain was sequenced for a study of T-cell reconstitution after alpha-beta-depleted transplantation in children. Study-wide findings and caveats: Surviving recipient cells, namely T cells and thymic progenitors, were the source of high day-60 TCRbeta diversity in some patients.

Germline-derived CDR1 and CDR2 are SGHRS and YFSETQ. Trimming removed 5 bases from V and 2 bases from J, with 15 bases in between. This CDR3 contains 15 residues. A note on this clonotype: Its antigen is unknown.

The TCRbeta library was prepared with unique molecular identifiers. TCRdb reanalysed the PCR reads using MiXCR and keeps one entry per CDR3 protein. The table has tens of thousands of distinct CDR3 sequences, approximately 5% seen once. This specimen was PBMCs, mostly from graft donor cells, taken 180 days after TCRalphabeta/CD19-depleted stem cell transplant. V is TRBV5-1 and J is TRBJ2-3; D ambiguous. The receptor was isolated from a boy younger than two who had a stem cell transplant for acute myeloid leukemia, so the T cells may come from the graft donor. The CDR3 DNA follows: TGCGCCAGCAGTTCCTCGGGCAGTAACACAGATACGCAGTATTTT. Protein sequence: CASSSSGSNTDTQYF.